Each of the 30 T cell receptor beta chains below was sequenced from the same sample in a study of OX40 agonist ivuxolimab in advanced cancers. TCRdb's copy holds only in-frame clones and misses some; the assay was immunoSEQ multiplex PCR. This sample has tens of thousands of clones, with roughly nine tenths found just once. This material consisted of CD4+ or CD8+ T cells sorted from blood, taken in a trial of the OX40 agonist ivuxolimab. Every receptor here comes from an adult with an advanced solid tumor such as melanoma, head and neck, liver or kidney cancer.

The genes are TRBV5-1 and TRBJ2-2; 8 bases align to TRBD1. The length of the CDR3 is 16 residues. The germline CDR1 and CDR2 sequences are SGHRS and YFSETQ. J was trimmed by 3 bases and V by 0 bases; bases with no gene match: 4. CDR3 sequence (DNA): TGCGCCAGCAGCTTGGAGGCAGGGGGCGACACCGGGGAGCTGTTTTTT. It codes for CASSLEAGGDTGELFF.

The V call is TRBV29-1, the J call TRBJ1-1; D is ambiguous. Between the trimmed V and J ends, which lost 4 bases and 0 bases, there was a span of 9 bases. The CDR3 contains 13 residues. Germline V lookup: CDR1 SQVTM, CDR2 ANQGSEA. This chain's CDR3 is CSVAHKMNTEAFF. The CDR3 nucleotides are TGCAGCGTTGCCCACAAAATGAACACTGAAGCTTTCTTT.

The chain couples TRBV28 to TRBJ1-2; no reliable D call. Germline V gene lookup returns CDR1 MDHEN and CDR2 SYDVKM. The CDR3 has 14 residues. With 2 bases removed from V and 2 bases from J, the gap between germline ends came to 9 bases. The CDR3 coding sequence is TGTGCCAGCAGTTTACTTGCCAGCAACTATGGCTACACCTTC. Protein: CASSLLASNYGYTF.

Sample share makes this clone medium-sized. The chain links TRBV7-8 to TRBJ1-4; D gene ambiguous. V was shortened by 5 bases and J by 8 bases, with 12 bases between the two germline ends. CDR3 length: 13 amino acids. Germline loops: CDR1 SGHVS, CDR2 FQNEAQ. This CDR3 reads CASSPRVGEKLFF. CDR3 nucleotide sequence: TGTGCCAGCAGCCCAAGGGTGGGGGAAAAACTGTTTTTT.

The chain has TRBV18 and TRBJ2-3; D call uncertain. Germline values: CDR1 KGHSH, CDR2 LQKENI. The V gene lost 0 bases and the J gene lost 0 bases, with 7 bases spanning the gap. The CDR3 sequence is 15 residues long. The CDR3 nucleotides read TGTGCCAGCTCACCACCAGAATTCAGCACAGATACGCAGTATTTT. This sequence encodes CASSPPEFSTDTQYF. The whole variable domain, remainder taken from reference TRBV18 and TRBJ2-3, is NAGVMQNPRHLVRRRGQEARLRCSPMKGHSHVYWYRQLPEEGLKFMVYLQKENIIDESGMPKERFSAEFPKEGPSILRIQQVVRGDSAAYFCASSPPEFSTDTQYFGPGTRLTVL.

This clone was detected only once. This rearrangement joins TRBV5-4 to TRBJ2-7; D call uncertain. Trimming took 1 base from V and 3 from J, leaving 8 bases between them. The length of the CDR3 is 13 residues. CDR1 SGHNT and CDR2 YYREEE come from the germline V gene (reference sequence). CDR3 bases: TGTGCCAGCAGCTTGCCCCTCGGCTACGAGCAGTACTTC. Its translation: CASSLPLGYEQYF.

This chain joins TRBV4-2 and TRBJ2-1; 9 bases are shared with TRBD2. The germline CDR1 and CDR2 sequences are LGHNA and YNFKEQ. Trimming at V came to 0 bases and at J to 3 bases, leaving 9 bases not matched to a gene. The CDR3 spans 18 residues. The CDR3 loop is CASSQDNVAGDLYNEQFF. Here the CDR3 DNA reads TGTGCCAGCAGCCAAGATAACGTAGCGGGGGATCTCTACAATGAGCAGTTCTTC.

The chain carries TRBV5-1 and TRBJ2-7, with no clear D. V dropped 3 bases and J dropped 4 bases, with 17 bases sitting between them. The germline CDR1 and CDR2 sequences are SGHRS and YFSETQ. The CDR3 extends over 15 amino acids. The CDR3 region has the DNA TGCGCCAGCAGCTACTCGTACCCCGCGGAATACGAGCAGTACTTC. Translating gives CASSYSYPAEYEQYF.

V and J are TRBV29-1 and TRBJ1-2; D possibly corresponds to TRBD1 (5 bases). This CDR3 has 14 amino acids. The V gene's germline CDR1 is SQVTM and CDR2 ANQGSEA. Trimming shortened V by 3 bases and J by 4 bases, and 15 bases separated the two germline ends. CDR3 DNA: TGCAGCGTTGAGGGCCCTCGAGGGGTCTATGGCTACACCTTC. As protein: CSVEGPRGVYGYTF.

The J gene is TRBJ1-1, the V gene TRBV18; perhaps TRBD1 as D (6 bases). The CDR3 covers 13 residues. CDR1 is KGHSH, CDR2 LQKENI, per germline. The V gene lost 6 bases and the J gene lost 1 base, with 9 bases spanning the gap. CDR3 sequence reads: CASSRGQNTEAFF. The CDR3 DNA follows: TGTGCCAGCTCCCGGGGACAGAACACTGAAGCTTTCTTT.

The V and J genes are TRBV28 and TRBJ1-1; D is ambiguous. The CDR3 spans 15 residues. Trimming took 8 bases from V and 4 from J, leaving 20 bases between them. CDR1 MDHEN and CDR2 SYDVKM come from the germline V gene. CDR3 region: CASLAGSPSVTEAFF. CDR3 DNA sequence: TGTGCCAGCCTGGCCGGGTCCCCATCGGTCACTGAAGCTTTCTTT.

This clone was detected only once. The V gene is TRBV2, the J gene TRBJ2-1; D is undetermined. Trimming took off 1 base at V and 9 bases at J, with 4 bases between the two ends. This CDR3 region has 11 residues. Germline values: CDR1 SNHLY, CDR2 FYNNEI. This CDR3 is CASSEEGEQFF. The CDR3 bases are TGTGCCAGCAGTGAAGAAGGTGAGCAGTTCTTC.

In this sample, this clone turned up a few times. This chain connects TRBV11-2 to TRBJ1-1, with D maybe TRBD1 (5 bases). CDR1 SGHAT and CDR2 FQNNGV come from the germline V gene. The CDR3 is 16 residues long. V was shortened by 3 bases and J by 4 bases, with 18 bases between the two germline ends. The CDR3 loop is CASSFPRLGRATEAFF. DNA for the CDR3: TGTGCCAGCAGCTTTCCCCGACTGGGCAGGGCCACTGAAGCTTTCTTT.

V usage is TRBV6-4 and J usage is TRBJ1-1; the D is unclear. The CDR3 runs 13 residues. The germline CDR1 and CDR2 sequences are MRHNA and SNTAGT. V lost 3 bases to trimming and J lost 6 bases, with 11 bases between them. The CDR3 sequence: CASSEEGGSEAFF. CDR3 DNA: TGTGCCAGCAGTGAAGAGGGAGGTTCTGAAGCTTTCTTT.

The CDR3, as DNA: TGCGCCAGCAGCTTGGGACAGGGCGGAAGGACTGAAGCTTTCTTT. It encodes CASSLGQGGRTEAFF. This chain connects TRBV5-1 to TRBJ1-1; 7 bases fit TRBD1. CDR1 is SGHRS and CDR2 is YFSETQ in the germline V gene. V trimming: 0 bases; J trimming: 5 bases; junction bases outside the gene matches: 7. The length of the CDR3 is 15 residues.

V usage is TRBV11-2 and J usage is TRBJ2-1; 12 nucleotides line up with TRBD2. This CDR3 spans 17 amino acids. CDR1 and CDR2 (germline): SGHAT, FQNNGV. The V segment lost 5 bases and the J segment 3 bases; nucleotides outside the gene matches: 8. This CDR3 reads CASSLTGTSGFYNEQFF. The CDR3 DNA follows: TGTGCCAGCAGCCTTACCGGGACTAGCGGGTTCTACAATGAGCAGTTCTTC.

The chain couples TRBV9 to TRBJ2-3; 12 nucleotides agree with TRBD2. With V trimmed by 2 bases and J by 3 bases, 4 bases remained unmatched. Germline CDR1 is SGDLS and CDR2 is YYNGEE. The CDR3 consists of 16 residues. The DNA for the CDR3 is TGTGCCAGCAGCGTGACTAGCGGGAGAGCGACAGATACGCAGTATTTT. This codes for CASSVTSGRATDTQYF.

J is TRBJ1-1 and V is TRBV5-1; the D is unclear. Trimming removed 1 base from V and 0 bases from J, with 10 bases in between. This CDR3 has 15 amino acids. Germline CDR1 SGHRS, CDR2 YFSETQ. The CDR3 DNA reads TGCGCCAGCAGCTTGAATAATGCCTTGAACACTGAAGCTTTCTTT. The encoded protein is CASSLNNALNTEAFF.

This chain connects TRBV9 to TRBJ1-2; 9 bases agree with TRBD1. This CDR3 is 15 amino acids long. The V and J ends lost 0 bases and 8 bases, in that order; junction bases with no gene match: 8. Germline lookup yields CDR1 SGDLS and CDR2 YYNGEE. In nucleotides, the CDR3 is TGTGCCAGCAGCGTAGATTTGGGGACAGGGAGAGGCTACACCTTC. Encoded protein: CASSVDLGTGRGYTF.

The chain combines TRBV9 with TRBJ1-1; 9 bases agree with TRBD1. V was clipped by 4 bases and J by 3 bases; unmatched bases: 4. The V gene's germline CDR1 is SGDLS and CDR2 YYNGEE. The CDR3 length is 14 residues. CDR3 coding DNA: TGTGCCAGCAGCTCCTACAGGGGGCACACTGAAGCTTTCTTT. It codes for CASSSYRGHTEAFF.

The chain links TRBV18 to TRBJ2-7; 10 bases map to TRBD1. V lost 4 bases and J lost 5; bases outside the gene matches: 8. Germline V gene data show CDR1 as KGHSH and CDR2 as LQKENI. CDR3 size: 15 residues. DNA for the CDR3: TGTGCCAGCTCACTACGACAGGGGGCCAACAACGAGCAGTACTTC. As protein: CASSLRQGANNEQYF.

The chain uses TRBV10-2 and TRBJ2-5, with D perhaps matching TRBD1 or TRBD2 (5 bases each). The last part of the DNA fits TRBJ2-7 better; the J call may be wrong. The CDR3 is 15 residues long. Per germline, CDR1 WSHSY and CDR2 SAAADI. As DNA, the CDR3 is TGCGCCAGCAGTGAGAACCTCCTTATGGGGGACGAGCAGTACTTC. Translating it yields CASSENLLMGDEQYF.

J is TRBJ2-7 and V is TRBV28; TRBD1 matches 10 bases. The CDR3 consists of 18 residues. After removal of 1 base from V and 2 bases from J, the junction contained 11 bases not matched to a gene. CDR1 is MDHEN and CDR2 is SYDVKM in the germline V gene. Here the CDR3 reads CASSLLGRGTGEPYEQYF. CDR3 DNA sequence: TGTGCCAGCAGTTTATTGGGGCGGGGGACAGGGGAACCCTACGAGCAGTACTTC.

The chain uses TRBV30 and TRBJ2-7; TRBD2 is a possible D gene (5 bases). The germline V and J ends were trimmed by 3 bases and 2 bases, with 11 bases remaining between them. Germline V gene lookup returns CDR1 GTSNPN and CDR2 SVGIG (reference sequence). This CDR3 spans 13 amino acids. CDR3 sequence (DNA): TGTGCCTGGAGAGGTGACGGGACCTACGAGCAGTACTTC. Amino acid sequence: CAWRGDGTYEQYF. The full variable domain, rest sourced from reference TRBV30 and TRBJ2-7, is SQTIHQWPATLVQPVGSPLSLECTVEGTSNPNLYWYRQAAGRGLQLLFYSVGIGQISSEVPQNLSASRPQDRQFILSSKKLLLSDSGFYLCAWRGDGTYEQYFGPGTRLTVT.

This clone has a single count. The chain joins TRBV6-1 to TRBJ2-5, with 8 bases that match TRBD1. The last part of the DNA fits TRBJ2-7 better; the J call may be wrong. Germline CDR1 and CDR2: MNHNS and SASEGT. The length of the CDR3 is 15 residues. CDR3 bases: TGTGCCAGCAGTTGGACAGGGAATAATCCCTACGAGCAGTACTTC. This codes for CASSWTGNNPYEQYF.

This chain links TRBV5-6 with TRBJ2-3; weak D call: TRBD1 (7 bases). The CDR3 sequence is 14 residues long. The germline V and J ends were trimmed by 3 bases and 4 bases, with 12 bases remaining between them. Germline V gives CDR1 SGHDT, CDR2 YYEEEE. In DNA form, the CDR3 reads TGTGCCAGCAGCTCAGGGGGGACTGCAGATACGCAGTATTTT. The encoded protein is CASSSGGTADTQYF.

This clone has only one observation. The chain uses TRBV12-5 and TRBJ2-2; 9 bases align to TRBD2. This CDR3 is built from 14 residues. CDR1 and CDR2 (germline): LGHNT, FRNRAP. Trimming at V came to 6 bases and at J to 6 bases, leaving 5 bases not matched to a gene. This chain's CDR3 is CASGPTSGAGELFF. CDR3 DNA: TGTGCTAGTGGGCCGACTAGCGGAGCCGGGGAGCTGTTTTTT.

The rearrangement uses TRBV7-2 and TRBJ2-5, with D maybe TRBD1 (6 bases). The ends were cut back, 4 bases at V and 1 base at J, with 13 bases in the middle. The CDR3 has 15 amino acids. Germline CDR1 and CDR2: SGHTA and FQGNSA. The CDR3 protein is CASSSRHRVQETQYF. The DNA of the CDR3 is TGTGCCAGCAGCTCTCGCCACAGGGTCCAAGAGACCCAGTACTTC. Complete variable domain (other parts from reference TRBV7-2 and TRBJ2-5): GAGVSQSPSNKVTEKGKDVELRCDPISGHTALYWYRQSLGQGLEFLIYFQGNSAPDKSGLPSDRFSAERTGGSVSTLTIQRTQQEDSAVYLCASSSRHRVQETQYFGPGTRLLVL.

V and J are TRBV2 and TRBJ2-7; 9 bases agree with TRBD2. V lost 11 bases, J lost 1 base, and 6 bases stayed unmatched. CDR1 is SNHLY, CDR2 FYNNEI, per germline. CDR3 length: 13 amino acids. The CDR3 reads CAGSGGISYEQYF. In DNA form, the CDR3 reads TGTGCCGGTAGCGGGGGCATTTCCTACGAGCAGTACTTC.

V and J are TRBV7-9 and TRBJ1-5; D unresolved. Germline loops: CDR1 SEHNR, CDR2 FQNEAQ (reference sequence). The CDR3 contains 12 residues. Deletions cut 8 bases from V and 3 bases from J, with 8 bases between. CDR3 bases: TGTGCCAGCGGGGAATTCAATCAGCCCCAGCATTTT. Protein: CASGEFNQPQHF.